The clone carrying this TCR beta chain was counted ten times or more. Its specificity is unknown. This record belongs to a study of CD8 T cells in ankylosing spondylitis. Overall study findings and caveats: Within peripheral blood, clones linked to disease were CD8+ and relatively rare. Significant enrichment of disease-linked clones was reportedly seen in matched ankylosing spondylitis synovial fluid. Certain motif variants had earlier been reported in reactive arthritis synovial fluid and blood.

The CDR3 length is 14 residues. Germline values: CDR1 LNHNV, CDR2 YYDKDF (reference sequence). The ends lost 1 base at V and 6 bases at J; junction bases unmatched: 1. Quantitative barcoded 5'-RACE was used to prepare TCR beta libraries. TCRdb re-analysed the 5' RACE reads in MiXCR, keeping a single row per CDR3 protein. The top ten clones hold 7.3% of a sample with about 140,000 distinct CDR3 sequences, roughly 8.4% of them seen once. This chain joins TRBV15 and TRBJ2-7, with 12 positions matching TRBD2. Sequencing was done on a sample of synovial fluid, either unsorted or a sorted T cell fraction (not recorded which). The sequence derives from a male donor with ankylosing spondylitis. CDR3 sequence: CATSRALAGGEQYF. The CDR3 region has the DNA TGTGCCACCAGCAGAGCACTAGCGGGAGGCGAGCAGTACTTC.